The T cell receptor beta chain described here comes from a study of shared clonotypes between healthy human individuals. General study results and limits: With a few donors compared, around 4.7% of naive CD4 clonotypes were shared. Researchers found naive subsets generally carried larger estimated richness than memory subsets. Only a few donors were included, so the genetic and exposure-history diversity represented was limited.

With regard to this clone: What it recognizes is unknown.

Terminally differentiated effector memory CD45RA+ cells were excluded from the naive CD8 cells, which were CD45RO-negative and positively selected for CCR7. Assay: immunoSEQ multiplex PCR; the TCRdb copy retains only in-frame clones and omits some. The profile shows 2 million to 2.5 million clones, roughly 91% of them singletons. The TCR originated in a man in his late teens or twenties in good health. Some clones in this sample may be carry-over from other donors' samples. Sequenced: naive CD8+ T cells from PBMCs.

The CDR3 loop is CASSPGLAGGPGTGELFF. The CDR3 coding sequence is TGCGCCAGCAGCCCAGGACTAGCGGGAGGGCCGGGGACCGGGGAGCTGTTTTTT. The chain is built from TRBV4-1 and TRBJ2-2; TRBD2 agrees at 15 bases. V was pared by 4 bases and J by 5 bases, with 8 bases of the junction left unmatched. The germline V gene has CDR1 MGHRA and CDR2 YSYEKL. CDR3 length: 18 amino acids.